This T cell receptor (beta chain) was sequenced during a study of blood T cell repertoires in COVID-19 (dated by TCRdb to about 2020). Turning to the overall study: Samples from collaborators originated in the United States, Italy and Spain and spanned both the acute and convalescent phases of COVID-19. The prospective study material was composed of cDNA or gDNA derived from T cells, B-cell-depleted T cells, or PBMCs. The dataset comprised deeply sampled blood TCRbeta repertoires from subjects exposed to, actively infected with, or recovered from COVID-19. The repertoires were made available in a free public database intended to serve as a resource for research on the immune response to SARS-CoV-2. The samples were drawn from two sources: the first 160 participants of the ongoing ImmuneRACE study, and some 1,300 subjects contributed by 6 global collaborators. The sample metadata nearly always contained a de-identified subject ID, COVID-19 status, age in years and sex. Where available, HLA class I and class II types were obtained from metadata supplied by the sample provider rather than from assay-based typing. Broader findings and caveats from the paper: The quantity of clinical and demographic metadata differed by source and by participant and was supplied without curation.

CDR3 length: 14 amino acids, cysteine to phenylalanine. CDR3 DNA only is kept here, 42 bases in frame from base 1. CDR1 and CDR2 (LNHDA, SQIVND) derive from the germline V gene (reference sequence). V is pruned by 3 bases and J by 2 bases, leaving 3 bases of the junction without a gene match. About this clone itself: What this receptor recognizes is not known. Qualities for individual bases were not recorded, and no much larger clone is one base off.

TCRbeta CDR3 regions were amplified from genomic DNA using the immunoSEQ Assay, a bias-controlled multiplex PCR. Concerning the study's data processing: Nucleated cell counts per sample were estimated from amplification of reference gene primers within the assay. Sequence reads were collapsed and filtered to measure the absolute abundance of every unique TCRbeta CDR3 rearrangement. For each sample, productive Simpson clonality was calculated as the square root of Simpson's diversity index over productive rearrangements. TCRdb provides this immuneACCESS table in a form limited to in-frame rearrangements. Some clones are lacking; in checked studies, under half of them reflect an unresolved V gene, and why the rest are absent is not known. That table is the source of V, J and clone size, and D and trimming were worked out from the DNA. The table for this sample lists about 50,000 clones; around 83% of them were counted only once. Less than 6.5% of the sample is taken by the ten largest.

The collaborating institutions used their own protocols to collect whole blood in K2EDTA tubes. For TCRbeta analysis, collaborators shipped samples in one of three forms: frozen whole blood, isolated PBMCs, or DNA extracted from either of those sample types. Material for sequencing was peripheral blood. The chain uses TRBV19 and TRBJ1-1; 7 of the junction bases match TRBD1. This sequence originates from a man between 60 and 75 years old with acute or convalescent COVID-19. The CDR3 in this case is CASSMPGGNTEAFF. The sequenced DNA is TGTGCCAGTAGTATGCCAGGGGGAAACACTGAAGCTTTCTTT. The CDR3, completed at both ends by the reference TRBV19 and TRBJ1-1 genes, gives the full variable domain DGGITQSPKYLFRKEGQNVTLSCEQNLNHDAMYWYRQDPGQGLRLIYYSQIVNDFQKGDIAEGYSVSREKKESFPLTVTSAQKNPTAFYLCASSMPGGNTEAFFGQGTRLTVV.